The 24 T cell receptor beta chains in this list originate from one sample, sequenced in a study of human versus mouse CDR3 diversity and MHC coevolution. Using immunoSEQ multiplex PCR, the repertoire was profiled, and TCRdb retains in-frame clones only, with some absent. The sample has about 81,000 clones; 93% are singletons. The source material was naive CD4+ T cells from blood. Subset described: CD45RO-negative CD62L-positive naive CD4 T cells. These receptors all come from a person aged 25 to 69 in good health.

A single count supports this clone. The CDR3 spells CASKKREGLCEQYF. In nucleotides, the CDR3 is TGCGCCAGCAAAAAGCGGGAGGGCCTGTGTGAGCAGTACTTC. The chain recombines TRBV10-1 with TRBJ2-7; TRBD2 aligns across 10 bases. The CDR3 consists of 14 residues. CDR1 WNHNN and CDR2 SYGVQD come from the germline V gene (reference sequence). The V and J ends lost 7 bases and 7 bases, in that order; junction bases with no gene match: 10.

V is TRBV18 and J is TRBJ1-5; D not resolved. Trimming removed 1 base at V and 2 bases at J, with 12 bases between. Germline loops: CDR1 KGHSH, CDR2 LQKENI. This CDR3 has 16 residues. The CDR3 loop is CASSPLSGSRNQPQHF. CDR3 nucleotide sequence: TGTGCCAGCTCACCACTATCGGGGTCGCGCAATCAGCCCCAGCATTTT.

The chain recombines TRBV6-6 with TRBJ2-5; D may be TRBD2 (6 bases). CDR1 and CDR2 from the germline V gene are MNHNY and SVGAGI (reference sequence). Trimming cost V 5 bases and J 5 bases, with 15 bases left between them. The CDR3 sequence is 14 residues long. Here the CDR3 reads CASSPGRRGETQYF. The DNA for the CDR3 is TGTGCCAGCAGTCCGGGACGCCGGGGGGAGACCCAGTACTTC.

The rearrangement joins TRBV30 to TRBJ1-1; tentatively, D is TRBD1 (6 bases). CDR3 size: 13 residues. The V gene lost 1 base and the J gene lost 13 bases, with 19 bases spanning the gap. Germline CDR1 and CDR2: GTSNPN and SVGIG (reference sequence). CDR3 region: CAWSENEGTDSFF. DNA of the CDR3: TGTGCCTGGAGTGAGAACGAGGGGACGGACAGTTTCTTT.

The V call is TRBV27, the J call TRBJ2-7, with 10 bases aligning to TRBD2. CDR3 length equals 14 residues. The germline V gene encodes CDR1 MNHEY and CDR2 SMNVEV (reference sequence). V was clipped by 5 bases and J by 1 base; unmatched bases: 2. The CDR3 nucleotides read TGTGCCAGCAGTCGGACTAGCGGATCCTACGAGCAGTACTTC. Residues: CASSRTSGSYEQYF.

The chain couples TRBV6-1 to TRBJ2-2; unclear D gene. Trimming stripped 2 bases from V and 5 bases from J, with 12 bases between. Germline lookup yields CDR1 MNHNS and CDR2 SASEGT. The CDR3 runs 15 residues. The CDR3 DNA reads as TGTGCCAGCAGTGAACTTCCAGATCCTACCGGGGAGCTGTTTTTT. It encodes CASSELPDPTGELFF.

The chain has TRBV27 and TRBJ2-1, with a tentative D call TRBD2 (6 bases). The V gene lost 3 bases and the J gene lost 6 bases, with 15 bases spanning the gap. CDR1 and CDR2 (germline): MNHEY, SMNVEV (reference sequence). This CDR3 region has 15 residues. CDR3 nucleotides: TGTGCCAGCAGTTTTCCCGGGAGAGGGACCAATGAGCAGTTCTTC. Its translation: CASSFPGRGTNEQFF.

CDR3 sequence reads: CASSERLSSYEQYF. DNA for the CDR3: TGTGCCAGCAGTGAGCGGTTGAGCTCCTACGAGCAGTACTTC. This sequence joins TRBV27 and TRBJ2-7; D possibly corresponds to TRBD2 (5 bases). The length of the CDR3 is 14 residues. Looked up from germline, CDR1 is MNHEY and CDR2 is SMNVEV (reference sequence). Between the trimmed V and J ends, which lost 5 bases and 0 bases, there was a span of 11 bases.

The genes are TRBV30 and TRBJ1-4; 8 bases are shared with TRBD1. Germline-derived CDR1 and CDR2 are GTSNPN and SVGIG (reference sequence). The junction had 2 bases not matched to a gene; V was cut back by 2 bases and J by 6 bases. There are 13 residues in the CDR3. CDR3 DNA: TGTGCCTGGAGTTTGGGACAGGATGAAAAACTGTTTTTT. Its translation: CAWSLGQDEKLFF.

The chain joins TRBV11-2 to TRBJ2-5, with TRBD2 matching 13 bases. V was pared by 5 bases and J by 4 bases, with 4 bases of the junction left unmatched. CDR3 length: 15 residues. Germline V lookup: CDR1 SGHAT, CDR2 FQNNGV. The CDR3 nucleotides are TGTGCCAGCAGCCGGACTAGCGGGAGTACAGAGACCCAGTACTTC. It translates to CASSRTSGSTETQYF.

This clone was recorded once. V gene TRBV9 combines with J gene TRBJ2-7, with D perhaps matching TRBD1 (5 bases). V was trimmed by 0 bases and J by 3 bases, leaving 7 bases between them. There are 13 residues in the CDR3. The germline gives CDR1 SGDLS, CDR2 YYNGEE. In nucleotides, the CDR3 is TGTGCCAGCAGCGTAGCAGGGAACTACGAGCAGTACTTC. Translating gives CASSVAGNYEQYF.

The chain couples TRBV28 to TRBJ1-2, with a possible D match to TRBD1 (5 bases). The CDR3 spans 16 residues. Germline V gene data show CDR1 as MDHEN and CDR2 as SYDVKM. V lost 2 bases and J 9 bases, leaving 22 bases between the germline ends. The CDR3 is CASSLLEGLGGGRYTF. DNA of the CDR3: TGTGCCAGCAGTTTACTCGAAGGGCTTGGGGGGGGACGCTACACCTTC.

The chain joins TRBV14 to TRBJ2-3; D call uncertain. In germline, CDR1 is SGHDN, CDR2 FVKESK. CDR3 length equals 15 residues. Trimming removed 0 bases from V and 2 bases from J, with 9 bases in between. The CDR3 reads CASSQDRVNTDTQYF. DNA of the CDR3: TGTGCCAGCAGCCAAGATCGGGTCAACACAGATACGCAGTATTTT.

The V gene is TRBV7-2, the J gene TRBJ2-2; TRBD1 aligns across 12 bases. Germline trimming cut 5 bases from V and 6 bases from J; bases unmatched to any gene: 7. CDR1 SGHTA and CDR2 FQGNSA come from the germline V gene. The CDR3 has 16 amino acids. The CDR3 nucleotides are TGTGCCAGCAGCCCCCGGGACAGGGGGCTTCCCGGGGAGCTGTTTTTT. The encoded protein is CASSPRDRGLPGELFF.

This sequence joins TRBV7-9 and TRBJ1-4, with D maybe TRBD1 (5 bases). Germline assignment: CDR1 SEHNR and CDR2 FQNEAQ (reference sequence). V shed 1 base and J shed 0 bases, with 15 bases lying between them. This CDR3 region has 18 residues. Written as DNA, the CDR3 is TGTGCCAGCAGCTTAGGCGCCCAGGGCCGAACAACTAATGAAAAACTGTTTTTT. The encoded protein is CASSLGAQGRTTNEKLFF.

In DNA, the CDR3 is TGTGCCAGCAGCGTAGCCGAATTTACAGGGAACGAGCAGTACTTC. Its translation: CASSVAEFTGNEQYF. The V gene is TRBV9, the J gene TRBJ2-7; weak D call: TRBD1 (6 bases). The CDR3 consists of 15 residues. V dropped 0 bases and J dropped 5 bases, with 15 bases sitting between them. Germline CDR1 is SGDLS and CDR2 is YYNGEE.

This chain links TRBV5-6 with TRBJ2-7; 12 bases map to TRBD2. Germline CDR1 and CDR2: SGHDT and YYEEEE. V lost 4 bases and J lost 6; bases outside the gene matches: 11. The CDR3 sequence is 16 residues long. Written as DNA, the CDR3 is TGTGCCAGCAGCGGGTCCGGACTAGCGGGATGGGGCGAGCAGTACTTC. Its protein is CASSGSGLAGWGEQYF.

The chain's CDR3 is CASSPRTVFQETQYF. In DNA, the CDR3 is TGTGCCAGCAGCCCGCGGACAGTTTTCCAAGAGACCCAGTACTTC. The V and J genes are TRBV14 and TRBJ2-5, with a possible D match to TRBD1 (6 bases). CDR3 length equals 15 residues. Trimming removed 4 bases from V and 1 base from J, with 13 bases in between. Germline loops: CDR1 SGHDN, CDR2 FVKESK.

The chain is built from TRBV4-1 and TRBJ1-1; a possible D gene is TRBD1 (5 bases). This CDR3 region has 11 residues. Per the germline V gene, CDR1 is MGHRA and CDR2 is YSYEKL. V was clipped by 6 bases and J by 7 bases, with 9 bases between them. The CDR3 loop is CASREGIEAFF. CDR3 bases: TGCGCCAGCAGGGAGGGGATTGAAGCTTTCTTT.

This clone was picked up one time. This chain joins TRBV25-1 and TRBJ2-5; TRBD1 agrees at 7 bases. The DNA end is more similar to TRBJ2-7, so the J call may be wrong. This CDR3 is 13 amino acids long. Germline CDR1 reads MGHDK; CDR2 reads SYGVNS. As DNA, the CDR3 is TGTGCCGGTCATGAGACAGGGCCCTACGAGCAGTACTTC. Protein: CAGHETGPYEQYF.

The gene calls are TRBV5-1 and TRBJ2-5; TRBD1 might be the D (5 bases). V lost 0 bases to trimming and J lost 1 base, with 7 bases between them. The CDR3 is 14 residues long. CDR1 is SGHRS and CDR2 is YFSETQ in the germline V gene. Here the CDR3 DNA reads TGCGCCAGCAGCTTGGACAGGAGCCAAGAGACCCAGTACTTC. It codes for CASSLDRSQETQYF.

The chain links TRBV18 to TRBJ2-7, with a tentative D call TRBD2 (5 bases). The length of the CDR3 is 13 residues. V lost 3 bases to trimming and J lost 4 bases, with 10 bases between them. Germline V gene lookup returns CDR1 KGHSH and CDR2 LQKENI. The CDR3 coding sequence is TGTGCCAGCTCACCGGATCCGGGGTACGAGCAGTACTTC. Protein product: CASSPDPGYEQYF.

This chain links TRBV27 with TRBJ2-1; 7 positions match TRBD2. In germline, CDR1 is MNHEY, CDR2 SMNVEV (reference sequence). CDR3 length: 16 residues. V lost 4 bases and J lost 3; bases outside the gene matches: 9. In nucleotides, the CDR3 is TGTGCCAGCAGTTCTGACGGACTAGATATCTACAATGAGCAGTTCTTC. Translated: CASSSDGLDIYNEQFF.

J is TRBJ1-3 and V is TRBV7-2; D unresolved. CDR1 and CDR2 (germline): SGHTA, FQGNSA. The ends were cut back, 1 base at V and 3 bases at J, with 13 bases in the middle. CDR3 length equals 16 residues. CDR3 sequence (DNA): TGTGCCAGCAGCTTAGTGAGGGAAGTTATTGGAAACACCATATATTTT. Its protein product is CASSLVREVIGNTIYF. Looking up the rest from reference TRBV7-2 and TRBJ1-3 gives the full variable domain: GAGVSQSPSNKVTEKGKDVELRCDPISGHTALYWYRQSLGQGLEFLIYFQGNSAPDKSGLPSDRFSAERTGGSVSTLTIQRTQQEDSAVYLCASSLVREVIGNTIYFGEGSWLTVV.